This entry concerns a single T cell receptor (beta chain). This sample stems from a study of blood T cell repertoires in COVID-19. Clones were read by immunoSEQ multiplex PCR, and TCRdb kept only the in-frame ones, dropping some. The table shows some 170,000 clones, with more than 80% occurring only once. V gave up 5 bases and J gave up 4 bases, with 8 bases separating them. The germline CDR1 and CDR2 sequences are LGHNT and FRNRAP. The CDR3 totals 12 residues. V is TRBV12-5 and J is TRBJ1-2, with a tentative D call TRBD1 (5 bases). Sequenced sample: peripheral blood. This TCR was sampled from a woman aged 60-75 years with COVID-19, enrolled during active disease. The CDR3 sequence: CASGSTGYGYTF. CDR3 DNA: TGTGCTAGTGGTAGTACAGGCTATGGCTACACCTTC.